The 8 T cell receptor beta chains listed next were all sequenced from one sample in a study of control samples from healthy donors and cancer patients. Only in-frame clones appear in the TCRdb table, and some are missing; sequencing was by immunoSEQ multiplex PCR. The sample carries 52,000 or so clones, about 93% recorded once. The sequenced material came from blood. Receptors were obtained from a man younger than 45 in good health.

The rearrangement uses TRBV4-3 and TRBJ1-4, with 7 nucleotides matching TRBD1. With V trimmed by 2 bases and J by 8 bases, 20 bases remained unmatched. This CDR3 spans 19 amino acids. Germline V gene data show CDR1 as LGHNA and CDR2 as YSLEER. CDR3 region: CASSQTSAGGGRGTEKLFF. In DNA, the CDR3 is TGCGCCAGCAGCCAAACTAGCGCCGGAGGGGGCAGGGGCACAGAAAAACTGTTTTTT.

The gene calls are TRBV19 and TRBJ2-5; tentatively, D is TRBD1 or TRBD2 (5 bases each). CDR3 size: 13 residues. The germline gives CDR1 LNHDA, CDR2 SQIVND (reference sequence). Trimming took off 4 bases at V and 9 bases at J, with 15 bases between the two ends. CDR3 loop: CASSTRDLAAQYF. The CDR3 DNA reads TGTGCCAGTAGTACCCGGGACCTAGCCGCCCAGTACTTC. Complete variable domain (other parts from reference TRBV19 and TRBJ2-5): DGGITQSPKYLFRKEGQNVTLSCEQNLNHDAMYWYRQDPGQGLRLIYYSQIVNDFQKGDIAEGYSVSREKKESFPLTVTSAQKNPTAFYLCASSTRDLAAQYFGPGTRLLVL.

The V and J genes are TRBV9 and TRBJ1-2; TRBD1 matches 8 bases. V shed 0 bases and J 6 bases; nucleotides not matched to a gene: 10. The CDR3 totals 16 residues. Germline-derived CDR1 and CDR2 are SGDLS and YYNGEE. CDR3 DNA: TGTGCCAGCAGCGTAGGGACAGGGAGCGTCGGTAATGGCTACACCTTC. Its translation: CASSVGTGSVGNGYTF. The variable domain in full, with the rest retrieved from reference TRBV9 and TRBJ1-2, is DSGVTQTPKHLITATGQRVTLRCSPRSGDLSVYWYQQSLDQGLQFLIQYYNGEERAKGNILERFSAQQFPDLHSELNLSSLELGDSALYFCASSVGTGSVGNGYTFGSGTRLTVV.

Written as DNA, the CDR3 is TGTGCCAGCAGCTATGGACAGGGCAGGAACACTGAAGCTTTCTTT. Encoded protein: CASSYGQGRNTEAFF. The chain has TRBV9 and TRBJ1-1, with TRBD1 matching over 8 bases. Trimming took 4 bases from V and 1 from J; bases not matched to a gene: 6. The germline V gene has CDR1 SGDLS and CDR2 YYNGEE. CDR3 length: 15 amino acids.

V usage is TRBV6-6 and J usage is TRBJ2-7; TRBD2 matches at 7 bases. CDR3 length equals 15 residues. The V gene end was trimmed by 8 bases and the J gene end by 1 base; junction bases not matched to a gene: 11. Germline assignment: CDR1 MNHNY and CDR2 SVGAGI (reference sequence). CDR3 bases: TGTGCCAGCGGGTACCCCCGGGGACTATCCTACGAGCAGTACTTC. Its protein product is CASGYPRGLSYEQYF.

The rearrangement joins TRBV4-1 to TRBJ1-5; 8 nucleotides align to TRBD1. This CDR3 region has 15 residues. J lost 11 bases, V lost 0 bases, and 9 bases had no gene match. Per the germline V gene, CDR1 is MGHRA and CDR2 is YSYEKL. The DNA for the CDR3 is TGCGCCAGCAGCCAAGACGGAGCACAGGGGGGATCCCAGCATTTT. This translates into CASSQDGAQGGSQHF.

The gene calls are TRBV7-2 and TRBJ2-3; tentatively, D is TRBD2 (7 bases). Germline V gives CDR1 SGHTA, CDR2 FQGNSA. The CDR3 extends over 17 amino acids. Trimming stripped 5 bases from V and 0 bases from J, with 18 bases between. Written as DNA, the CDR3 is TGTGCCAGCAGCGTGCGATGGGGAGGGGGGAGCACAGATACGCAGTATTTT. Translated, it gives CASSVRWGGGSTDTQYF.

This chain uses TRBV28 with TRBJ2-7; 11 nucleotides agree with TRBD1. Unmatched junction bases numbered 16, after V lost 5 bases and J lost 7 bases. The V gene's germline CDR1 is MDHEN and CDR2 SYDVKM. This CDR3 contains 17 residues. The CDR3 is CASSLTGTGGYRREQYF. CDR3 in DNA: TGTGCCAGCAGTCTAACCGGGACAGGGGGTTATAGACGGGAGCAGTACTTC.